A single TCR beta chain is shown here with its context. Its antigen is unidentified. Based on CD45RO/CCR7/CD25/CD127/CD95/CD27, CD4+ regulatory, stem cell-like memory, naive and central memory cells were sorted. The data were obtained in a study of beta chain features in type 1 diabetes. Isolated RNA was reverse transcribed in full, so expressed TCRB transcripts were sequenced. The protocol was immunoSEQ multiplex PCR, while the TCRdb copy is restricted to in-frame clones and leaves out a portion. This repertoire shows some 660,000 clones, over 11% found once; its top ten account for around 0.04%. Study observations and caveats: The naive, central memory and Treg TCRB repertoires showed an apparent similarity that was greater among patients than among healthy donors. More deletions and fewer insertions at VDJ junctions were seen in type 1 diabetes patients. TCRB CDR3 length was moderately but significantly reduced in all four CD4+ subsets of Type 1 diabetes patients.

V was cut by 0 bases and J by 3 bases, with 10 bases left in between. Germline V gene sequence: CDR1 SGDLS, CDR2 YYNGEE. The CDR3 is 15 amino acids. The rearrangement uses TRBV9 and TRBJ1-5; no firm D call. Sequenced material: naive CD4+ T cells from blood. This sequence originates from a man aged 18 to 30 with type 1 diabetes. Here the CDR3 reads CASSVAGKVNQPQHF. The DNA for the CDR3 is TGTGCCAGCAGCGTAGCTGGCAAGGTCAATCAGCCCCAGCATTTT.